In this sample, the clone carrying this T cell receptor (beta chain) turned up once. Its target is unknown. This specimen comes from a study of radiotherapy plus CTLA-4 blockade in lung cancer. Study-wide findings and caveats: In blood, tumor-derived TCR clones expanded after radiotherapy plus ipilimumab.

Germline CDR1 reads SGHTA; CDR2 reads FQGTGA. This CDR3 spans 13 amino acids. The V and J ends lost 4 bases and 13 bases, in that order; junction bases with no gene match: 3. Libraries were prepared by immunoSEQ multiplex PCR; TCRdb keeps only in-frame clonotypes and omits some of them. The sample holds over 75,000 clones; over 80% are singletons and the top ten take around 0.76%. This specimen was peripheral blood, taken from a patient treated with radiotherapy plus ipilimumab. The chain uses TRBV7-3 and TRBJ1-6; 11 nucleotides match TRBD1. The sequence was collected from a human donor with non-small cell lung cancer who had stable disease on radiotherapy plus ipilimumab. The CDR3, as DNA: TGTGCCAGCAGCTGGGGACAGGGGGGTCCCCTCCACTTT. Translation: CASSWGQGGPLHF.